The 29 T cell receptor beta chains presented below share a single source sample, sequenced in a study of T cell changes during pregnancy in multiple sclerosis. Repertoires were generated with immunoSEQ multiplex PCR, while TCRdb's copy carries only in-frame clones and drops some. In the table there are tens of thousands of clones, 85% to 95% of which are singletons. The sequenced sample was CD4+ T cells from peripheral blood mononuclear cells, obtained in the third trimester of pregnancy. The receptors stem from a female donor with multiple sclerosis, enrolled in a pregnancy study.

The chain links TRBV6-5 to TRBJ2-5, with D perhaps TRBD1 (6 bases). V was pared by 8 bases and J by 1 base, with 14 bases between. This CDR3 is built from 14 residues. Germline lookup yields CDR1 MNHEY and CDR2 SVGAGI. The CDR3 bases are TGTGCCAGCCGGACAGTAGGGAGCCAAGAGACCCAGTACTTC. Its protein product is CASRTVGSQETQYF.

The chain links TRBV15 to TRBJ1-1; 11 nucleotides align to TRBD1. CDR3 length equals 19 residues. Germline assignment: CDR1 LNHNV and CDR2 YYDKDF (reference sequence). V gave up 0 bases and J gave up 1 base; unmatched junction bases: 10. CDR3 DNA: TGTGCCACCAGCAGAGATTATGGGGGGGGACAGGGGGGGAACACTGAAGCTTTCTTT. It is translated as CATSRDYGGGQGGNTEAFF.

The rearrangement joins TRBV6-4 to TRBJ1-5; no firm D call. V was trimmed by 5 bases and J by 7 bases, leaving 24 bases between them. CDR1 and CDR2 (germline): MRHNA, SNTAGT. This CDR3 comprises 17 residues. The CDR3 coding sequence is TGTGCCAGCAGTCCCTCCCCAACGGGAACCTTGAGGCAGCCCCAGCATTTT. Translated, it gives CASSPSPTGTLRQPQHF.

V gene TRBV11-3 combines with J gene TRBJ2-3; tentative D call: TRBD1 (5 bases). The CDR3 has 15 residues. The V and J ends lost 5 bases and 0 bases respectively, with 12 bases between them. Germline V gene lookup returns CDR1 SGHNT and CDR2 YENEEA. CDR3 amino acids: CASSPSWGSTDTQYF. CDR3 in DNA: TGTGCCAGCAGCCCTTCCTGGGGCAGCACAGATACGCAGTATTTT.

This sequence joins TRBV6-6 and TRBJ1-5, with D perhaps matching TRBD1 (6 bases). The ends were cut back, 5 bases at V and 9 bases at J, with 14 bases in the middle. The CDR3 has 13 residues. Germline loops: CDR1 MNHNY, CDR2 SVGAGI (reference sequence). CDR3: CASSRTGTGPQHF. Written as DNA, the CDR3 is TGTGCCAGCAGTCGTACAGGGACGGGGCCCCAGCATTTT.

The rearrangement joins TRBV19 to TRBJ2-2, with 7 bases identical to TRBD2. V lost 3 bases and J lost 0; bases outside the gene matches: 7. Germline CDR1 and CDR2: LNHDA and SQIVND (reference sequence). The CDR3 covers 17 residues. This chain's CDR3 is CASSMLQSGANTGELFF. The CDR3 coding sequence is TGTGCCAGTAGTATGCTCCAGAGCGGGGCGAACACCGGGGAGCTGTTTTTT.

The chain carries TRBV10-3 and TRBJ1-2, with TRBD1 matching 11 bases. With V trimmed by 6 bases and J by 3 bases, 3 bases remained unmatched. CDR3 length: 14 amino acids. Germline CDR1 reads ENHRY; CDR2 reads SYGVKD. CDR3 sequence reads: CAIRKGQGDYGYTF. CDR3 in DNA: TGTGCCATCAGAAAGGGACAGGGGGACTATGGCTACACCTTC.

V usage is TRBV5-4 and J usage is TRBJ1-2, with 12 bases identical to TRBD1. V was clipped by 0 bases and J by 8 bases; unmatched bases: 8. CDR1 and CDR2 from the germline V gene are SGHNT and YYREEE (reference sequence). CDR3 length: 16 amino acids. Written as DNA, the CDR3 is TGTGCCAGCAGCTTGGCCTGGGGACAGGGGGCTTTGGGCTACACCTTC. Translated, it gives CASSLAWGQGALGYTF.

The chain links TRBV4-3 to TRBJ1-3, with D uncertain. V gave up 0 bases and J gave up 0 bases, with 12 bases separating them. Germline-derived CDR1 and CDR2 are LGHNA and YSLEER. The CDR3 spans 17 residues. The CDR3 region has the DNA TGCGCCAGCAGCCAAGATAGGAGGCAGATCTCTGGAAACACCATATATTTT. This codes for CASSQDRRQISGNTIYF.

V and J are TRBV2 and TRBJ2-5; 9 positions agree with TRBD1. Germline CDR1 reads SNHLY; CDR2 reads FYNNEI. V was pared by 7 bases and J by 3 bases, with 9 bases of the junction left unmatched. This CDR3 contains 15 residues. CDR3 DNA: TGTGCCAGCAAAACACCTGGGACAGGGAAAGAGACCCAGTACTTC. Translated: CASKTPGTGKETQYF.

This clone was picked up one time. This chain uses TRBV7-9 with TRBJ2-7, with 12 positions matching TRBD1. This CDR3 contains 17 residues. V lost 6 bases and J lost 4; bases outside the gene matches: 13. The germline V gene has CDR1 SEHNR and CDR2 FQNEAQ (reference sequence). The CDR3 nucleotides read TGTGCCAGCAGTCAAGGGACAGGGGGCTTATTTGGATACGAGCAGTACTTC. Protein product: CASSQGTGGLFGYEQYF. Full variable domain (remainder filled in from reference TRBV7-9 and TRBJ2-7): DTGVSQNPRHKITKRGQNVTFRCDPISEHNRLYWYRQTLGQGPEFLTYFQNEAQLEKSRLLSDRFSAERPKGSFSTLEIQRTEQGDSAMYLCASSQGTGGLFGYEQYFGPGTRLTVT.

There are a few counts of this clone. The genes are TRBV9 and TRBJ2-2, with 9 bases aligning to TRBD2. CDR1 and CDR2 (germline): SGDLS, YYNGEE. CDR3 size: 17 residues. V dropped 4 bases and J dropped 6; count of bases not matched to a gene: 13. The CDR3 region is CASSILAGVRSAGELFF. The CDR3 DNA is TGTGCCAGCAGCATCTTAGCGGGAGTCCGATCCGCCGGGGAGCTGTTTTTT.

J is TRBJ1-2 and V is TRBV29-1; D perhaps matches TRBD1 (6 bases). V lost 0 bases and J 7 bases, leaving 15 bases between the germline ends. Germline V CDR1 and CDR2: SQVTM, ANQGSEA. The CDR3 has 14 residues. The CDR3 loop reads CSVEEGVGAGGYTF. The CDR3 bases are TGCAGCGTTGAAGAGGGGGTGGGGGCTGGTGGCTACACCTTC.

The chain recombines TRBV6-4 with TRBJ2-2; tentative D call: TRBD2 (5 bases). V dropped 0 bases and J dropped 14 bases, with 7 bases sitting between them. Germline V gives CDR1 MRHNA, CDR2 SNTAGT. The CDR3 runs 11 residues. The CDR3 spells CASSDSRALFF. The CDR3 DNA sequence: TGTGCCAGCAGTGACTCGAGGGCCCTGTTTTTT.

This clone was seen once. The chain recombines TRBV7-8 with TRBJ2-7; no firm D call. CDR1 SGHVS and CDR2 FQNEAQ come from the germline V gene. Trimming took off 1 base at V and 2 bases at J, with 9 bases between the two ends. The CDR3 length is 14 residues. Written as DNA, the CDR3 is TGTGCCAGCAGCTTAGGCGGCAGCACCTACGAGCAGTACTTC. It encodes CASSLGGSTYEQYF.

The V and J genes are TRBV6-6 and TRBJ1-5, with D possibly matching TRBD1 (6 bases). Trimming removed 7 bases at V and 6 bases at J, with 22 bases between. Germline-derived CDR1 and CDR2 are MNHNY and SVGAGI (reference sequence). The CDR3 is 16 residues long. CDR3 amino acids: CASKGGASNGAQPQHF. The DNA of the CDR3 is TGTGCCAGCAAGGGGGGGGCAAGTAATGGTGCTCAGCCCCAGCATTTT.

J is TRBJ2-2 and V is TRBV5-4, with D maybe TRBD1 (6 bases). CDR3 length: 14 residues. Germline V gives CDR1 SGHNT, CDR2 YYREEE (reference sequence). Trimming removed 5 bases from V and 4 bases from J, with 12 bases in between. The CDR3 coding sequence is TGTGCCAGCAGTTACGGACAGAGCACCGGGGAGCTGTTTTTT. As protein: CASSYGQSTGELFF.

J is TRBJ1-3 and V is TRBV11-2; D remains ambiguous. The germline V and J ends were trimmed by 0 bases and 0 bases, with 6 bases remaining between them. Germline V gene sequence: CDR1 SGHAT, CDR2 FQNNGV. This CDR3 comprises 15 residues. Written as DNA, the CDR3 is TGTGCCAGCAGCTTAGACCGACACTCTGGAAACACCATATATTTT. Translation gives CASSLDRHSGNTIYF.

This chain connects TRBV5-1 to TRBJ2-3; 8 bases are shared with TRBD1. Germline V gene sequence: CDR1 SGHRS, CDR2 YFSETQ. V gave up 4 bases and J gave up 5 bases; unmatched junction bases: 12. CDR3 size: 16 residues. The CDR3 sequence: CASSTLTGATLDTQYF. DNA for the CDR3: TGCGCCAGCAGCACCCTGACAGGGGCTACTTTAGATACGCAGTATTTT.

The chain combines TRBV4-2 with TRBJ2-2; the match to TRBD2 covers 11 bases. V shed 0 bases and J 0 bases; nucleotides not matched to a gene: 9. The CDR3 consists of 20 residues. The germline V gene encodes CDR1 LGHNA and CDR2 YNFKEQ. The CDR3 here is CASSQEVQGLAATNTGELFF. CDR3 sequence (DNA): TGTGCCAGCAGCCAAGAAGTGCAGGGACTAGCGGCGACGAACACCGGGGAGCTGTTTTTT.

The rearrangement links TRBV27 to TRBJ1-2; 9 nucleotides match TRBD1. With V trimmed by 4 bases and J by 5 bases, 5 bases remained unmatched. The germline V gene encodes CDR1 MNHEY and CDR2 SMNVEV (reference sequence). This CDR3 is 14 amino acids long. CDR3 DNA: TGTGCCAGCAGTTCCTATGACAGGGGGTATGGCTACACCTTC. Translated, it gives CASSSYDRGYGYTF.

This chain uses TRBV19 with TRBJ1-5, with 12 bases identical to TRBD1. The germline gives CDR1 LNHDA, CDR2 SQIVND (reference sequence). Trimming removed 4 bases from V and 7 bases from J; junction bases left unmatched: 8. This CDR3 contains 16 residues. CDR3 DNA sequence: TGTGCCAGTAGTACCGTCGGGACAGGGGGCATACAGCCCCAGCATTTT. Amino acid sequence: CASSTVGTGGIQPQHF.

The V call is TRBV21-1, the J call TRBJ1-1; the table's D call, TRBD1, was not checked against the DNA. TRBV21-1 is given as a pseudogene. The CDR3 has 16 amino acids. CDR3 protein: CASSTLSSGTGGTAFF. The CDR3 coding sequence is TGTGCCAGCAGCACCCTATCTTCCGGGACAGGGGGCACGGCTTTCTTT.

The J gene is TRBJ1-5, the V gene TRBV18; D remains ambiguous. Germline CDR1 reads KGHSH; CDR2 reads LQKENI. CDR3 size: 14 residues. Trimming left V 2 bases short and J 2 bases short, with 7 bases between. CDR3 in amino acids: CASSPKEGNQPQHF. As DNA, the CDR3 is TGTGCCAGCTCACCAAAGGAGGGCAATCAGCCCCAGCATTTT.

CDR3 sequence reads: CASSPTSGITNYNEQFF. In DNA form, the CDR3 reads TGCGCCAGCAGTCCCACTAGCGGGATTACCAACTACAATGAGCAGTTCTTC. The chain combines TRBV5-1 with TRBJ2-1; 10 bases align to TRBD2. This CDR3 comprises 17 residues. The V gene end was trimmed by 5 bases and the J gene end by 3 bases; junction bases not matched to a gene: 11. The V gene's germline CDR1 is SGHRS and CDR2 YFSETQ.

In this sample, this clone turned up once. The V and J genes are TRBV7-3 and TRBJ2-1; D remains unclear. This CDR3 contains 13 residues. Trimming removed 2 bases from V and 6 bases from J, with 8 bases in between. CDR1 is SGHTA, CDR2 FQGTGA, per germline. CDR3 sequence: CASSLSSGNEQFF. CDR3 DNA: TGTGCCAGCAGCTTATCTAGTGGCAATGAGCAGTTCTTC.

The chain recombines TRBV21-1 with TRBJ1-5. TRBV21-1 is a pseudogene segment. The CDR3 loop spans 17 amino acids. The DNA of the CDR3 is TGTGCCAGCAGCAAAGGAGGGAAGGTAACGAGCAATCAGCCCCAGCATTTT. Residues: CASSKGGKVTSNQPQHF.

The chain couples TRBV2 to TRBJ2-2; a weak D match, TRBD1 (5 bases). The CDR3 loop spans 16 amino acids. Trimming left V 6 bases short and J 4 bases short, with 18 bases between. The germline V gene has CDR1 SNHLY and CDR2 FYNNEI. The CDR3 DNA is TGTGCCAGCAGCCCTGAAGGGGCTCTCTCCACCGGGGAGCTGTTTTTT. Translation: CASSPEGALSTGELFF. Full variable domain (rest looked up from reference TRBV2 and TRBJ2-2): EPEVTQTPSHQVTQMGQEVILRCVPISNHLYFYWYRQILGQKVEFLVSFYNNEISEKSEIFDDQFSVERPDGSNFTLKIRSTKLEDSAMYFCASSPEGALSTGELFFGEGSRLTVL.

This clone occurred once. The chain recombines TRBV6-1 with TRBJ2-1, with D possibly matching TRBD2 (5 bases). Trimming removed 1 base at V and 0 bases at J, with 13 bases between. This CDR3 is 17 amino acids long. Germline V gene data show CDR1 as MNHNS and CDR2 as SASEGT. The CDR3 DNA follows: TGTGCCAGCAGTGAAGACCGAGGACGGGGCTCCTACAATGAGCAGTTCTTC. Its protein product is CASSEDRGRGSYNEQFF.